This TCR beta chain emerged from a study of blood T cells in healthy people across ages. Study-level results: TCR beta diversity per million T cells fell roughly linearly with age.

Germline V CDR1 and CDR2: SGHDN, FVKESK. The CDR3 contains 16 residues. Unmatched junction bases numbered 15, after V lost 4 bases and J lost 8 bases. A J-beta primer mix and a sample-barcoded 5' primer were used in a second PCR of about 7 to 12 cycles. From the 5' RACE reads, TCRdb called clonotypes with MiXCR, one entry per CDR3 protein. The sample lists fewer than 800,000 distinct CDR3 sequences; roughly 25% were seen once. For this clonotype: Its antigen is unknown.

These data are also associated with another study on T cells of mothers and their children. That source reports: Per mother, over 10 million TCR beta CDR3 reads were obtained; per child, about 3 million.

Source material: blood. The chain employs TRBV14 and TRBJ2-3, with 7 bases matching TRBD2. The TCR was taken from a boy under 18 in good health. CDR3 sequence: CASSPGLGGFTATQYF. Here the CDR3 DNA reads TGTGCCAGCAGCCCCGGACTAGGCGGATTCACTGCTACGCAGTATTTT.